These 19 T cell receptor beta chains share one sample of origin, sequenced in a study of graft-versus-host responses after intestinal transplantation. These receptors' targets are unknown. Profiled with immunoSEQ multiplex PCR; TCRdb holds only in-frame clones, not every one. Here the sample spans about 120,000 clones, over 75% being singletons. The material was unstimulated CD4+ T cells sorted from spleen or lymph node cells, obtained before intestinal transplant. These receptors originate from a human donor who received an intestinal transplant.

V usage is TRBV20-1 and J usage is TRBJ1-2; no clear D. There are 11 residues in the CDR3. Per the germline V gene, CDR1 is DFQATT and CDR2 is SNEGSKA (reference sequence). The CDR3 sequence is CSPGSNYGYTF. CDR3 DNA sequence: TGCAGCCCTGGTAGTAACTATGGCTACACCTTC.

The chain combines TRBV19 with TRBJ2-7; 11 nucleotides line up with TRBD2. The CDR3 has 16 amino acids. V shed 11 bases and J 1 base; nucleotides not matched to a gene: 13. CDR1 LNHDA and CDR2 SQIVND come from the germline V gene (reference sequence). The CDR3 bases are TGTGCCTCATCCCCTAGCGGGGGGCTGGTATCCTACGAGCAGTACTTC. It is translated as CASSPSGGLVSYEQYF.

The gene calls are TRBV7-9 and TRBJ2-7; a possible D gene is TRBD2 (5 bases). Trimming took off 1 base at V and 3 bases at J, with 16 bases between the two ends. From germline, CDR1 is SEHNR and CDR2 FQNEAQ (reference sequence). CDR3 length: 16 amino acids. CDR3 coding DNA: TGTGCCAGCAGCTTAGTGGGCACTGAGGGAATCTACGAGCAGTACTTC. Amino acids: CASSLVGTEGIYEQYF.

There are a few counts of this clone. The chain employs TRBV30 and TRBJ1-4; D remains ambiguous. This CDR3 is built from 16 residues. V was pared by 0 bases and J by 6 bases, with 17 bases between. The germline V gene has CDR1 GTSNPN and CDR2 SVGIG (reference sequence). The CDR3, as DNA: TGTGCCTGGAGTGTACGACTTGGGTTCGGGGATGAAAAACTGTTTTTT. It translates to CAWSVRLGFGDEKLFF.

The rearrangement uses TRBV6-5 and TRBJ1-2, with 7 nucleotides matching TRBD1. The CDR3 has 15 residues. Germline CDR1 reads MNHEY; CDR2 reads SVGAGI. Losses at the gene ends were 4 bases for V and 1 base for J; bases not matched to a gene: 6. DNA for the CDR3: TGTGCCAGCAGTTTCGACAGGGTCCTTAACTATGGCTACACCTTC. It yields the protein CASSFDRVLNYGYTF.

V gene TRBV9 combines with J gene TRBJ1-6; TRBD1 is a possible D gene (6 bases). The V end lost 4 bases, the J end lost 10 bases, and 24 bases lay between the germline ends. Germline V gives CDR1 SGDLS, CDR2 YYNGEE. This CDR3 region has 17 residues. CDR3 nucleotides: TGTGCCAGCAGCCCGGGGTCTGGGCACAGGGTCAAATCACCCCTCCACTTT. Amino acids: CASSPGSGHRVKSPLHF.

The genes are TRBV7-2 and TRBJ2-3; 7 bases map to TRBD2. J lost 2 bases, V lost 5 bases, and 10 bases had no gene match. Germline V gene lookup returns CDR1 SGHTA and CDR2 FQGNSA. The CDR3 runs 16 residues. CDR3 bases: TGTGCCAGCAGCCCACACGGGACTATTCTCACAGATACGCAGTATTTT. It specifies CASSPHGTILTDTQYF.

This CDR3 reads CASSSRTGGVETQYF. The CDR3 region has the DNA TGTGCCAGCAGCTCCCGGACAGGGGGTGTGGAGACCCAGTACTTC. The chain employs TRBV7-2 and TRBJ2-5, with 10 positions matching TRBD1. Germline CDR1 SGHTA, CDR2 FQGNSA. The CDR3 is 15 residues long. The V gene end was trimmed by 4 bases and the J gene end by 5 bases; junction bases not matched to a gene: 7.

The V gene is TRBV4-2, the J gene TRBJ2-3, with D tentatively TRBD1 (5 bases). The CDR3 has 15 residues. Germline values: CDR1 LGHNA, CDR2 YNFKEQ. Trimming removed 1 base at V and 3 bases at J, with 11 bases between. In nucleotides, the CDR3 is TGTGCCAGCAGCCAAGGGGGCGGAGAAACAGATACGCAGTATTTT. Translating gives CASSQGGGETDTQYF.

V and J are TRBV5-4 and TRBJ1-1; 9 bases are shared with TRBD1. The CDR3 totals 17 residues. Germline trimming cut 1 base from V and 3 bases from J; bases unmatched to any gene: 10. Germline lookup yields CDR1 SGHNT and CDR2 YYREEE (reference sequence). This CDR3 is CASSLYYRDRDYTEAFF. Written as DNA, the CDR3 is TGTGCCAGCAGCTTGTATTATCGGGACAGGGACTACACTGAAGCTTTCTTT.

This clone appeared a few times. The gene calls are TRBV6-5 and TRBJ1-2; weak D call: TRBD1 (5 bases). Germline-derived CDR1 and CDR2 are MNHEY and SVGAGI. V lost 8 bases and J 4 bases, leaving 8 bases between the germline ends. There are 11 residues in the CDR3. Written as DNA, the CDR3 is TGTGCCAGCGGGGGGGTCTATGGCTACACCTTC. Its translation: CASGGVYGYTF.

The V and J genes are TRBV5-1 and TRBJ2-5, with D perhaps matching TRBD2 (6 bases). With 2 bases removed from V and 4 bases from J, the gap between germline ends came to 9 bases. The V gene's germline CDR1 is SGHRS and CDR2 YFSETQ. This CDR3 region has 13 residues. The chain's CDR3 is CASSFGGAETQYF. The CDR3 DNA follows: TGCGCCAGCAGCTTCGGGGGAGCAGAGACCCAGTACTTC.

The CDR3 region is CASSIARQGVTEAFF. CDR3 in DNA: TGTGCCAGTAGTATAGCCCGACAGGGAGTGACTGAAGCTTTCTTT. The rearrangement uses TRBV19 and TRBJ1-1; TRBD1 agrees at 7 bases. The CDR3 is made up of 15 amino acids. V lost 1 base to trimming and J lost 5 bases; unmatched junction nucleotides: 7. The V gene's germline CDR1 is LNHDA and CDR2 SQIVND (reference sequence). The full variable domain, its missing parts supplied by reference TRBV19 and TRBJ1-1, is DGGITQSPKYLFRKEGQNVTLSCEQNLNHDAMYWYRQDPGQGLRLIYYSQIVNDFQKGDIAEGYSVSREKKESFPLTVTSAQKNPTAFYLCASSIARQGVTEAFFGQGTRLTVV.

The chain employs TRBV4-1 and TRBJ2-5; D may be TRBD1 (5 bases). This CDR3 region has 19 residues. Germline V gene lookup returns CDR1 MGHRA and CDR2 YSYEKL. Deletions cut 1 base from V and 5 bases from J, with 26 bases between. CDR3 nucleotide sequence: TGCGCCAGCAGCCAAGGGTCCTTCCAGCGTGGCGCAGGGCGGGAGACCCAGTACTTC. Its translation: CASSQGSFQRGAGRETQYF.

The chain has TRBV2 and TRBJ1-1; D call uncertain. Trimming stripped 9 bases from V and 1 base from J, with 12 bases between. Germline V CDR1 and CDR2: SNHLY, FYNNEI. This CDR3 has 13 residues. For the CDR3, the DNA is TGTGCCAGTACCGGGTCTCGGAACACTGAAGCTTTCTTT. Amino acid sequence: CASTGSRNTEAFF.

The CDR3 nucleotides read TGCGCCAGCAGCTTGGCTCCAGGGGGAGGCACAGATACGCAGTATTTT. This translates into CASSLAPGGGTDTQYF. The chain uses TRBV5-1 and TRBJ2-3; 7 positions match TRBD1. The V gene end was trimmed by 0 bases and the J gene end by 1 base; junction bases not matched to a gene: 5. Germline lookup yields CDR1 SGHRS and CDR2 YFSETQ. This CDR3 has 16 residues.

This clone appeared once. This sequence joins TRBV19 and TRBJ2-7, with D possibly TRBD1 on 6 matching bases. V was cut by 2 bases and J by 0 bases, with 11 bases left in between. The CDR3 contains 15 residues. CDR1 LNHDA and CDR2 SQIVND come from the germline V gene (reference sequence). The CDR3 protein is CASSIKQGPSYEQYF. CDR3 DNA: TGTGCCAGTAGTATAAAGCAGGGGCCCTCCTACGAGCAGTACTTC.

The V gene is TRBV9, the J gene TRBJ2-5; D might be TRBD2 (5 bases). The CDR3 contains 9 residues. Deletions cut 7 bases from V and 7 bases from J, with 5 bases between. Germline assignment: CDR1 SGDLS and CDR2 YYNGEE. CDR3 DNA: TGTGCCAGCGGGAGGACCCAGTACTTC. It encodes CASGRTQYF. Full variable domain (remainder filled in from reference TRBV9 and TRBJ2-5): DSGVTQTPKHLITATGQRVTLRCSPRSGDLSVYWYQQSLDQGLQFLIQYYNGEERAKGNILERFSAQQFPDLHSELNLSSLELGDSALYFCASGRTQYFGPGTRLLVL.

The chain joins TRBV7-9 to TRBJ2-3, with 8 nucleotides matching TRBD2. Unmatched junction bases numbered 8, after V lost 4 bases and J lost 2 bases. Germline CDR1 reads SEHNR; CDR2 reads FQNEAQ (reference sequence). This CDR3 has 16 amino acids. CDR3 protein: CASSSNSGKNTDTQYF. CDR3 DNA sequence: TGTGCCAGCAGCTCTAATAGCGGGAAAAACACAGATACGCAGTATTTT.